This T cell receptor (beta chain) was recorded in a study of identifying expanded T cells in peripheral blood. Study results and limitations: Differentially abundant clones: around 1.2 between replicates, 16.4 at around 14 days, less than 20 at four.

As regards this clone: Its cognate antigen is unknown.

Repertoires were generated with immunoSEQ multiplex PCR, while TCRdb's copy carries only in-frame clones and drops some. The sample shows 85,000 to 90,000 clones, 86% of them seen only once. The TCR comes from a person aged 18 to 75 in good health. Source material: blood.

CDR3: CASSPPPSKGHSGNTIYF. CDR3 nucleotides: TGTGCCAGCAGCCCTCCCCCATCAAAGGGACACTCTGGAAACACCATATATTTT. V and J are TRBV7-8 and TRBJ1-3, with a tentative D call TRBD1 (6 bases). Germline V lookup: CDR1 SGHVS, CDR2 FQNEAQ. The CDR3 contains 18 residues. Deletions cut 5 bases from V and 0 bases from J, with 20 bases between.